This is a list of T cell receptor beta chains from one sample in a study of regulatory T cells in long-lasting Graves disease. In TCRdb, the multiplex PCR reads were re-called with MiXCR into one record per CDR3 protein. The repertoire holds some 240,000 distinct CDR3 sequences, with around 19% as singletons. The sample also formed part of further work on T cells in Graves' hyperthyroidism and ophthalmopathy.

Sample: peripheral blood mononuclear cells (PBMCs), taken at new diagnosis, from a patient treated with antithyroid drugs. All receptors derive from a woman in her twenties or thirties with Graves disease. The CDR3 runs from the conserved cysteine through the conserved F or W. A D gene is named only where the DNA matches it firmly. The listing skips clone size in some rows; elsewhere it reads once, few, many or a size class.

TRBV24-1	TRBD1	many	TRBJ2-1	CATSPDRANEQFF	TGTGCCACCAGTCCTGACAGGGCGAATGAGCAGTTCTTC
TRBV11-2	-	-	TRBJ2-7	CASSLELEDYYEQYF	TGTGCCAGCAGCTTAGAATTGGAGGACTACTACGAGCAGTACTTC
TRBV29-1	-	few	TRBJ2-3	CSVYQLGSGRRYTQYF	TGCAGCGTTTATCAATTGGGTAGCGGCCGACGTTATACGCAGTATTTT
TRBV18	-	many	TRBJ2-3	CASSPGKGSDTQYF	TGTGCCAGCTCACCCGGGAAGGGGTCAGATACGCAGTATTTT
TRBV19	TRBD1	many	TRBJ1-5	CASSPGQGYNQPQHF	TGTGCCAGTAGTCCCGGACAGGGTTATAATCAGCCCCAGCATTTT
TRBV25-1	-	few	TRBJ2-1	CASRGHGTYNEQFF	TGTGCCAGCAGGGGACACGGGACCTACAATGAGCAGTTCTTC
TRBV29-1	-	many	TRBJ2-1	CSASQRSYNEQFF	TGCAGCGCAAGCCAGAGATCCTACAATGAGCAGTTCTTC
TRBV30	-	few	TRBJ2-6	CAWSVPAGGPGANVLTF	TGTGCCTGGAGTGTTCCGGCCGGGGGCCCTGGGGCCAACGTCCTGACTTTC
TRBV2	TRBD2	few	TRBJ2-7	CATSSGSRAYEQYF	TGTGCCACCTCAAGCGGGAGCCGAGCCTACGAGCAGTACTTC
TRBV12-3/TRBV12-4	-	many	TRBJ2-5	CASNKGEGVETQYF	TGTGCCAGCAACAAGGGGGAGGGAGTGGAGACCCAGTACTTC
TRBV6-2/TRBV6-3	-	many	TRBJ2-7	CASREYSGSSYEQYF	TGTGCCAGCAGAGAATATTCCGGGTCCTCCTACGAGCAGTACTTC
TRBV27	-	many	TRBJ2-7	CASSYKDSLSEQYF	TGTGCCAGCAGTTATAAGGACTCTCTCTCCGAGCAGTACTTC
TRBV7-8	-	many	TRBJ1-2	CASSLDGGGYGYTF	TGTGCCAGCAGCTTAGACGGCGGAGGCTATGGCTACACCTTC
TRBV12-3/TRBV12-4	-	many	TRBJ2-3	CASSLGLFVGVLTDTQYF	TGTGCCAGCAGCCTCGGCCTCTTCGTGGGGGTACTCACAGATACGCAGTATTTT
TRBV19	-	-	TRBJ1-6	CASSADGRNSPLHF	TGTGCCAGTAGTGCCGATGGTCGGAATTCACCCCTCCACTTT
TRBV14	-	many	TRBJ2-1	CASSQATYNEQFF	TGTGCCAGCAGCCAAGCGACTTATAATGAGCAGTTCTTC
TRBV11-2	-	many	TRBJ1-1	CASSIGLETAEAFF	TGTGCCAGCAGCATAGGTCTAGAAACCGCTGAAGCTTTCTTT
TRBV3-1	-	many	TRBJ1-1	CASSQLNSETGAFF	TGTGCCAGCAGCCAACTTAATAGCGAGACAGGAGCTTTCTTT
TRBV20-1	TRBD2	-	TRBJ2-3	CSANRPGLAGGRTDTQYF	TGCAGTGCTAACCGACCGGGACTAGCGGGAGGTCGCACAGATACGCAGTATTTT
TRBV28	-	many	TRBJ2-3	CASSLTRVGTQYF	TGTGCCAGCAGTTTAACGAGGGTTGGTACGCAGTATTTT
TRBV28	-	once	TRBJ2-5	CASSTWTDQETQYF	TGTGCCAGCAGTACCTGGACAGACCAAGAGACCCAGTACTTC
TRBV20-1	-	many	TRBJ2-1	CSARSQNIDEQFF	TGCAGTGCTAGAAGTCAGAATATCGATGAGCAGTTCTTC
TRBV2	-	many	TRBJ1-2	CASGGERSYGYTF	TGTGCCAGTGGAGGGGAACGGAGCTATGGCTACACCTTC
TRBV11-2	-	many	TRBJ1-4	CASSLRNRVGTNEKLFF	TGTGCCAGCAGCTTAAGGAACAGGGTTGGAACTAATGAAAAACTGTTTTTT
TRBV20-1	TRBD2	many	TRBJ2-4	CSASPADRGLTSGSFAKNIQYF	TGCAGTGCTAGTCCCGCCGACAGGGGGCTGACTAGCGGGAGTTTTGCCAAAAACATTCAGTACTTC
TRBV14	TRBD1	few	TRBJ1-2	CASLRDRVDGYTF	TGTGCCAGCCTCAGAGACAGGGTAGACGGCTACACCTTC
TRBV12-3/TRBV12-4	-	-	TRBJ2-3	CASSRGAGITDTQYF	TGTGCCAGCAGCCGGGGGGCGGGGATCACAGATACGCAGTATTTT
TRBV28	-	many	TRBJ1-5	CASSHGPNQPQHF	TGTGCCAGCAGTCATGGACCGAATCAGCCCCAGCATTTT
TRBV12-3/TRBV12-4	-	many	TRBJ1-2	CASSGRQAAANYGYTF	TGTGCCAGCAGTGGTCGACAGGCTGCGGCTAACTATGGCTACACCTTC
TRBV20-1	TRBD1	few	TRBJ1-2	CSTSPGGRGGYTF	TGCAGTACTAGCCCAGGGGGGCGCGGGGGCTACACCTTC
TRBV19	-	many	TRBJ1-5	CATGQSLQPQHF	TGTGCCACTGGACAGTCACTTCAGCCCCAGCATTTT
TRBV2	TRBD2	-	TRBJ2-2	CASSETSGRDGELFF	TGTGCCAGCAGTGAAACTAGCGGGAGGGATGGGGAGCTGTTTTTT
TRBV7-2	-	many	TRBJ1-1	CASSFNILGTEAFF	TGTGCCAGCAGCTTCAATATCCTAGGGACTGAAGCTTTCTTT
TRBV2	TRBD2	many	TRBJ2-2	CASKRELAPTGELFF	TGTGCCAGCAAAAGGGAACTAGCGCCTACCGGGGAGCTGTTTTTT
TRBV20-1	-	few	TRBJ2-6	CSASPAGANVLTF	TGCAGTGCGTCCCCGGCTGGGGCCAACGTCCTGACTTTC
TRBV28	TRBD1	-	TRBJ1-2	CASSLDRGRNGYTF	TGTGCCAGCAGTTTGGACAGGGGGCGAAATGGCTACACCTTC
TRBV4-1	-	many	TRBJ1-1	CASSPRLGTEAFF	TGCGCCAGCAGCCCACGGCTCGGGACAGAAGCTTTCTTT
TRBV4-1	-	many	TRBJ2-7	CASSQTAGEQYF	TGCGCCAGCAGCCAGACCGCGGGCGAGCAGTACTTC
TRBV2	-	-	TRBJ1-5	CASSGYGEPQHF	TGTGCCAGCAGTGGCTATGGAGAGCCCCAGCATTTT
TRBV18	-	few	TRBJ2-3	CASSPRASTDTQYF	TGTGCCAGCTCACCAAGGGCTAGCACAGATACGCAGTATTTT
TRBV5-6	TRBD1	-	TRBJ1-2	CASSPQGAWNGYTF	TGTGCCAGCAGCCCACAGGGGGCATGGAATGGCTACACCTTC
TRBV5-1	TRBD1	-	TRBJ1-2	CASSYKGGDYGYTF	TGCGCCAGCAGCTATAAAGGGGGCGACTATGGCTACACCTTC
TRBV5-5	TRBD1	many	TRBJ1-2	CASSSGTGGDYGYTF	TGTGCCAGCAGCTCCGGCACAGGGGGCGACTATGGCTACACCTTC
TRBV28	TRBD1	many	TRBJ1-1	CASTPLGQKNTEAFF	TGTGCCAGCACCCCCTTGGGACAGAAGAACACTGAAGCTTTCTTT
TRBV7-2	TRBD2	-	TRBJ2-1	CASSFGAGGNEQFF	TGTGCCAGCAGCTTTGGAGCGGGGGGGAATGAGCAGTTCTTC
TRBV24-1	TRBD1	many	TRBJ2-3	CATSDPGTSGQDTQYF	TGTGCCACCAGTGACCCCGGGACATCGGGACAGGATACGCAGTATTTT
TRBV7-2	-	-	TRBJ1-1	CASSSGMRTEAFF	TGTGCCAGCAGCTCAGGGATGAGGACTGAAGCTTTCTTT
TRBV20-1	-	many	TRBJ2-5	CSVRRGLPTQYF	TGCAGTGTCCGACGCGGACTACCGACCCAGTACTTC
TRBV25-1	-	many	TRBJ1-1	CASSRLGQNTEAFF	TGTGCCAGCAGTAGATTGGGACAGAACACTGAAGCTTTCTTT
TRBV2	-	many	TRBJ2-5	CASSETLARETQYF	TGTGCCAGCAGTGAGACGCTAGCGCGGGAGACCCAGTACTTC
TRBV6-1	TRBD1	-	TRBJ2-2	CASKGGYESGELFF	TGTGCCAGCAAAGGGGGCTATGAATCCGGGGAGCTGTTTTTT